The 26 T cell receptor beta chains below were found in one sample sequenced in a study of Ad26.COV2.S vaccination and SARS-CoV-2 variants. Libraries were prepared by immunoSEQ multiplex PCR; TCRdb keeps only in-frame clonotypes and omits some of them. The sample holds under 400,000 clones, around 90% seen once. Described treatment: roughly 20 received Ad26.COV2.S at low or high dose, single or two shots; roughly 5 received placebo; per-sample allocation not given. On day 63 after the first injection, vaccine and placebo recipients gave samples. Sequenced material: peripheral blood, taken in a trial of Ad26.COV2.S vaccine versus placebo. These receptors were taken from a person aged 18 to 65 who received the Ad26.COV2.S COVID-19 vaccine or a placebo.

This chain links TRBV4-1 with TRBJ2-3; D is uncertain. V was pared by 2 bases and J by 4 bases, with 4 bases between. The CDR3 is made up of 12 amino acids. Germline V gene sequence: CDR1 MGHRA, CDR2 YSYEKL. CDR3 region: CASSQPADTQYF. Here the CDR3 DNA reads TGCGCCAGCAGCCAACCGGCAGATACGCAGTATTTT.

This clone was picked up a small number of times. The chain has TRBV3-1 (or the pseudogene TRBV3-2) and TRBJ1-2; 7 nucleotides agree with TRBD1. CDR1 and CDR2 (germline): LGHDT, YNNKEL (reference sequence). Germline trimming cut 4 bases from V and 2 bases from J; bases unmatched to any gene: 10. The CDR3 has 16 residues. CDR3 residues: CASSPDTGDRNYGYTF. The CDR3 coding sequence is TGTGCCAGCAGCCCCGACACAGGGGACAGAAACTATGGCTACACCTTC.

The gene calls are TRBV9 and TRBJ2-7, with D possibly being TRBD2 (7 bases). Germline values: CDR1 SGDLS, CDR2 YYNGEE. The CDR3 has 12 residues. Trimming took 5 bases from V and 11 from J, leaving 17 bases between them. CDR3 loop: CASSDSGGAKYF. As DNA, the CDR3 is TGTGCCAGCAGTGACTCGGGGGGCGCGAAGTACTTC.

This rearrangement joins TRBV12-5 to TRBJ2-5; possible D gene TRBD2, 5 bases. The CDR3 is 16 residues long. Germline-derived CDR1 and CDR2 are LGHNT and FRNRAP. The V end lost 6 bases, the J end lost 5 bases, and 22 bases lay between the germline ends. DNA for the CDR3: TGTGCTAGTGGCTCAGAGGGCGGTGATAGTGGTGAGACCCAGTACTTC. As protein: CASGSEGGDSGETQYF.

The chain is built from TRBV25-1 and TRBJ1-1; TRBD1 is a possible D gene (6 bases). The CDR3 contains 15 residues. Trimming removed 0 bases from V and 6 bases from J, with 14 bases in between. In germline, CDR1 is MGHDK, CDR2 SYGVNS. Here the CDR3 reads CASSEYKGERSEAFF. For the CDR3, the DNA is TGTGCCAGCAGTGAATACAAGGGGGAACGCTCTGAAGCTTTCTTT.

The V and J genes are TRBV11-2 and TRBJ2-6; TRBD1 aligns across 7 bases. V shed 0 bases and J 0 bases; nucleotides not matched to a gene: 11. CDR1 and CDR2 (germline): SGHAT, FQNNGV. This CDR3 is built from 20 residues. CDR3 in amino acids: CASSLERVGTADSGANVLTF. In nucleotides, the CDR3 is TGTGCCAGCAGCTTAGAGAGAGTGGGGACAGCGGACTCTGGGGCCAACGTCCTGACTTTC.

For the CDR3, the DNA is TGTGCCAGCAGTGTCCGACAGGGAGAATTGAGCAATCAGCCCCAGCATTTT. It yields the protein CASSVRQGELSNQPQHF. The V call is TRBV6-1, the J call TRBJ1-5; TRBD1 agrees at 7 bases. V lost 4 bases and J lost 1; bases outside the gene matches: 10. Germline CDR1 MNHNS, CDR2 SASEGT. The CDR3 runs to 17 residues.

As concerns this clone: This specimen includes other DNA sequences encoding the same CDR3. This chain joins TRBV3-1 (or the pseudogene TRBV3-2) and TRBJ1-2; D not resolved. CDR3 size: 11 residues. The germline V gene encodes CDR1 LGHDT and CDR2 YNNKEL (reference sequence). V lost 0 bases, J lost 7 bases, and 3 bases lay in between. The DNA of the CDR3 is TGTGCCAGCAGCCAAGAGGGTGGCTACACCTTC. Protein: CASSQEGGYTF.

This clone was counted a single time. The CDR3 DNA sequence: TGTGCCAGCAGCCAAGCAGAGGGGGGAGGCTTGCCCCAGCATTTT. Translation gives CASSQAEGGGLPQHF. This chain connects TRBV3-1 (or the pseudogene TRBV3-2) to TRBJ1-5; D may be TRBD1 (6 bases). In germline, CDR1 is LGHDT, CDR2 YNNKEL (reference sequence). Trimming cost V 1 base and J 9 bases, with 16 bases left between them. The CDR3 has 15 residues.

The gene calls are TRBV6-6 and TRBJ2-3; 10 bases are shared with TRBD2. The CDR3 extends over 15 amino acids. The ends lost 4 bases at V and 1 base at J; junction bases unmatched: 2. Germline V gene lookup returns CDR1 MNHNY and CDR2 SVGAGI (reference sequence). DNA for the CDR3: TGTGCCAGCAGTTTTCTAGCGGGAGGCACAGATACGCAGTATTTT. Translating it yields CASSFLAGGTDTQYF.

This clone was seen a single time. This chain joins TRBV6-2 or TRBV6-3 and TRBJ2-6; 8 bases agree with TRBD1. Germline V CDR1 and CDR2: MNHEY, SVGEGT. V was clipped by 5 bases and J by 1 base; unmatched bases: 10. This CDR3 has 18 amino acids. The CDR3 DNA sequence: TGTGCCAGCAGTAGGGCCGGACAGGGAATGTCTGGGGCCAACGTCCTGACTTTC. Protein sequence: CASSRAGQGMSGANVLTF.

This chain uses TRBV3-1 (or the pseudogene TRBV3-2) with TRBJ2-5; possibly TRBD2 for D (7 bases). CDR1 is LGHDT and CDR2 is YNNKEL in the germline V gene (reference sequence). Trimming shortened V by 0 bases and J by 5 bases, and 10 bases separated the two germline ends. The CDR3 runs 14 residues. This CDR3 is CASSQEGGVETQYF. CDR3 DNA: TGTGCCAGCAGCCAAGAAGGGGGGGTGGAGACCCAGTACTTC.

The genes are TRBV11-2 and TRBJ1-6; D gene unclear. Germline V gene sequence: CDR1 SGHAT, CDR2 FQNNGV. The CDR3 length is 13 residues. The V end lost 2 bases, the J end lost 7 bases, and 6 bases lay between the germline ends. As DNA, the CDR3 is TGTGCCAGCAGCTTATCTAAGAATTCACCCCTCCACTTT. Its translation is CASSLSKNSPLHF.

In this sample, this clone turned up once. The chain uses TRBV6-5 and TRBJ1-6; the D is unclear. Trimming cost V 2 bases and J 10 bases, with 12 bases left between them. Germline values: CDR1 MNHEY, CDR2 SVGAGI. CDR3 length equals 14 residues. The CDR3 DNA sequence: TGTGCCAGCAGTTACGATGGGGTAGGATCACCCCTCCACTTT. Residues: CASSYDGVGSPLHF.

The CDR3 sequence is CASSQLAMNTEAFF. CDR3 bases: TGTGCCAGCAGCCAACTGGCGATGAACACTGAAGCTTTCTTT. The rearrangement uses TRBV3-1 (or the pseudogene TRBV3-2) and TRBJ1-1; D remains unclear. Trimming took off 2 bases at V and 0 bases at J, with 7 bases between the two ends. CDR3 size: 14 residues. Germline lookup yields CDR1 LGHDT and CDR2 YNNKEL (reference sequence).

V usage is TRBV5-1 and J usage is TRBJ1-3, with D maybe TRBD1 (5 bases). The CDR3 length is 15 residues. Looked up from germline, CDR1 is SGHRS and CDR2 is YFSETQ. Between the trimmed V and J ends, which lost 6 bases and 0 bases, there was a span of 13 bases. The CDR3 is CASTRVFVSGNTIYF. CDR3 nucleotide sequence: TGCGCCAGCACCAGGGTTTTTGTCTCTGGAAACACCATATATTTT.

The chain carries TRBV7-8 and TRBJ1-1, with D unresolved. CDR3 length: 14 amino acids. The V end lost 1 base, the J end lost 2 bases, and 8 bases lay between the germline ends. Per germline, CDR1 SGHVS and CDR2 FQNEAQ. CDR3 sequence reads: CASSLGADNTEAFF. As DNA, the CDR3 is TGTGCCAGCAGCTTAGGCGCGGATAACACTGAAGCTTTCTTT.

The CDR3 spells CASRGTGIYYNEQFF. The CDR3 nucleotides are TGTGCCAGCAGGGGAACAGGGATCTATTACAATGAGCAGTTCTTC. This chain links TRBV6-5 with TRBJ2-1; D is perhaps TRBD1 (6 bases). The V end lost 6 bases, the J end lost 4 bases, and 16 bases lay between the germline ends. The V gene's germline CDR1 is MNHEY and CDR2 SVGAGI. The CDR3 has 15 amino acids.

The chain recombines TRBV6-5 with TRBJ2-2; the D gene could be TRBD1 or TRBD2 (6 bases each). The CDR3 is made up of 15 amino acids. Germline V gene data show CDR1 as MNHEY and CDR2 as SVGAGI. Trimming removed 6 bases at V and 5 bases at J, with 16 bases between. Here the CDR3 reads CASRPPGGRTGELFF. The CDR3 bases are TGTGCCAGCAGGCCCCCTGGGGGGCGGACCGGGGAGCTGTTTTTT.

This chain connects TRBV12-3 or TRBV12-4 to TRBJ2-2; D gene uncertain. CDR3 size: 12 residues. V lost 6 bases and J 2 bases, leaving 4 bases between the germline ends. The CDR3 nucleotides read TGTGCCAGCAGCCAAAACACCGGGGAGCTGTTTTTT. Residues: CASSQNTGELFF.

The chain joins TRBV19 to TRBJ1-1; tentative D call: TRBD1 (5 bases). The CDR3 is 14 residues long. V gave up 9 bases and J gave up 1 base, with 15 bases separating them. CDR1 is LNHDA, CDR2 SQIVND, per germline (reference sequence). The CDR3 spells CASAPGTENTEAFF. CDR3 bases: TGTGCCAGCGCCCCGGGGACGGAGAACACTGAAGCTTTCTTT.

CDR3 residues: CASSLFAGGDTEAFF. For the CDR3, the DNA is TGCGCCAGCAGCTTGTTCGCAGGGGGGGACACTGAAGCTTTCTTT. The genes are TRBV5-1 and TRBJ1-1; 7 nucleotides line up with TRBD1. After removal of 1 base from V and 3 bases from J, the junction contained 6 bases not matched to a gene. Germline-derived CDR1 and CDR2 are SGHRS and YFSETQ. This CDR3 region has 15 residues.

This chain joins TRBV19 and TRBJ2-5; D possibly corresponds to TRBD2 (5 bases). The V and J ends lost 6 bases and 9 bases respectively, with 11 bases between them. The CDR3 has 11 amino acids. Per the germline V gene, CDR1 is LNHDA and CDR2 is SQIVND (reference sequence). The CDR3 reads CASSDGGPQYF. In DNA, the CDR3 is TGTGCCAGTAGCGACGGAGGTCCCCAGTACTTC.

The chain employs TRBV6-5 and TRBJ1-3; possibly TRBD1 for D (5 bases). From germline, CDR1 is MNHEY and CDR2 SVGAGI. With 11 bases removed from V and 0 bases from J, the gap between germline ends came to 14 bases. This CDR3 has 14 residues. CDR3 sequence reads: CAGGDSFSGNTIYF. In nucleotides, the CDR3 is TGTGCCGGAGGTGACAGTTTCTCTGGAAACACCATATATTTT.

The chain joins TRBV4-1 to TRBJ2-2, with a possible D match to TRBD1 (10 bases). Trimming took 4 bases from V and 7 from J, leaving 19 bases between them. Per germline, CDR1 MGHRA and CDR2 YSYEKL. This CDR3 contains 16 residues. The CDR3 nucleotides read TGCGCCAGCAGCCGCGGGAGGGACAGGGGTATCGGGGAGCTGTTTTTT. It codes for CASSRGRDRGIGELFF.

Comment on this clone: Other DNA variants within this sample encode the same CDR3. The gene calls are TRBV29-1 and TRBJ2-7; D may be TRBD2 (6 bases). CDR3 size: 12 residues. Germline V CDR1 and CDR2: SQVTM, ANQGSEA. Trimming pared 6 bases from V and 3 bases from J, leaving 12 bases between. CDR3 sequence (DNA): TGCAGCGTCGAGGGAGGAGGCTACGAGCAGTACTTC. Translating it yields CSVEGGGYEQYF.